This passage covers 23 T cell receptor beta chains from one sample sequenced in a study of blood T cells in healthy people across ages. The authors ran a second PCR of about 7 to 12 cycles using a sample-barcoded 5' primer and a J-beta primer mix. TCRdb used MiXCR to reprocess the 5' RACE reads, holding one entry per CDR3 protein. The data show about 1 million distinct CDR3 sequences, with 25% seen just once and 0.65% to 0.95% held by the top ten. Separately, the same data were catalogued under a study of T cells of mothers and their children.

The sample comprised blood. The receptor source for this set is a girl aged 2-15 years in good health.

This clonotype turned up a few times. The V gene is TRBV7-2, the J gene TRBJ2-3; 9 nucleotides align to TRBD2. The CDR3 contains 15 residues. V lost 3 bases to trimming and J lost 6 bases; unmatched junction nucleotides: 7. Germline CDR1 reads SGHTA; CDR2 reads FQGNSA. CDR3 sequence reads: CASSFLAGLRDTQYF. As DNA, the CDR3 is TGTGCCAGCAGCTTTCTAGCGGGGCTCCGGGATACGCAGTATTTT.

This clonotype was seen more than once but under ten times. CDR3 in DNA: TGCAGTGCTAGAGCTGCTAGGACAGCGGGAAGGAGTGGCTACACCTTC. This encodes CSARAARTAGRSGYTF. This sequence joins TRBV20-1 and TRBJ1-2; a weak D match, TRBD1 (6 bases). The germline V gene has CDR1 DFQATT and CDR2 SNEGSKA (reference sequence). The CDR3 extends over 16 amino acids. V lost 1 base, J lost 7 bases, and 22 bases lay in between.

There are a few counts of this clonotype. The CDR3 sequence is CASSDGTGRAEQYF. In DNA, the CDR3 is TGCGCCAGCAGTGATGGGACAGGTCGGGCCGAGCAGTACTTC. J is TRBJ2-7 and V is TRBV10-1; 8 bases align to TRBD1. This CDR3 has 14 residues. The V gene end was trimmed by 3 bases and the J gene end by 6 bases; junction bases not matched to a gene: 7. Germline lookup yields CDR1 WNHNN and CDR2 SYGVQD (reference sequence).

A remark on this clonotype: At one boundary the junction diverges from the germline segment, which might be a read error. V and J are TRBV7-7 and TRBJ2-2; maybe TRBD2 (7 bases). This CDR3 contains 16 residues. Per the germline V gene, CDR1 is SSHAT and CDR2 is FNYEAQ (reference sequence). CDR3 sequence reads: CASSSREEGDTGELFF. The CDR3 region has the DNA TGTGCTAGCAGCTCTCGGGAGGAGGGGGACACCGGGGAGCTGTTTTTT.

This clonotype was recorded a few times. The CDR3 region has the DNA TGTGCCAGCAGTTCCCCCCCTCGACAAAAACAAGAGACCCAGTACTTC. Its translation is CASSSPPRQKQETQYF. This chain links TRBV12-3 or TRBV12-4 with TRBJ2-5, with no clear D. Trimming stripped 4 bases from V and 2 bases from J, with 17 bases between. The CDR3 runs 16 residues.

This clonotype has only a few counts. The chain is built from TRBV3-1 and TRBJ2-2; a possible D gene is TRBD2 (5 bases). Germline V gives CDR1 LGHDT, CDR2 YNNKEL (reference sequence). Trimming took off 3 bases at V and 3 bases at J, with 11 bases between the two ends. The CDR3 has 15 amino acids. The CDR3 sequence is CASSQGAEHTGELFF. DNA for the CDR3: TGTGCCAGCAGCCAGGGAGCGGAGCACACCGGGGAGCTGTTTTTT.

The chain recombines TRBV7-2 with TRBJ2-5; perhaps D is TRBD1 or TRBD2 (5 bases each). With 0 bases removed from V and 7 bases from J, the gap between germline ends came to 6 bases. The CDR3 sequence is 12 residues long. Germline CDR1 and CDR2: SGHTA and FQGNSA. The CDR3 DNA reads TGTGCCAGCAGCTTAGCGGGACGGACCCAGTACTTC. Its translation: CASSLAGRTQYF.

This clonotype was detected a few times. V gene TRBV4-2 combines with J gene TRBJ2-7; D tentatively reads TRBD1 or TRBD2 (5 bases each). V shed 2 bases and J shed 2 bases, with 13 bases lying between them. There are 15 residues in the CDR3. Germline V gene lookup returns CDR1 LGHNA and CDR2 YNFKEQ. For the CDR3, the DNA is TGTGCCAGCAGCCAAATGGGGGATCTAACCTACGAGCAGTACTTC. Translating gives CASSQMGDLTYEQYF.

A few counts support this clonotype. The rearrangement joins TRBV11-2 to TRBJ2-7, with TRBD2 matching 10 bases. This CDR3 spans 15 amino acids. Germline loops: CDR1 SGHAT, CDR2 FQNNGV. Trimming at V came to 5 bases and at J to 2 bases, leaving 6 bases not matched to a gene. The CDR3: CASSHPSGGAYEQYF. The CDR3, as DNA: TGTGCCAGCAGCCATCCTAGCGGGGGAGCCTACGAGCAGTACTTC.

The chain recombines TRBV28 with TRBJ2-3; D may match TRBD1 or TRBD2 (5 bases each). This CDR3 has 15 residues. Per the germline V gene, CDR1 is MDHEN and CDR2 is SYDVKM. V gave up 6 bases and J gave up 0 bases, with 13 bases separating them. CDR3 protein: CASSFRDPSTDTQYF. The DNA of the CDR3 is TGTGCCAGCAGCTTTAGGGACCCAAGCACAGATACGCAGTATTTT. Variable domain in full (rest from reference TRBV28 and TRBJ2-3): DVKVTQSSRYLVKRTGEKVFLECVQDMDHENMFWYRQDPGLGLRLIYFSYDVKMKEKGDIPEGYSVSREKKERFSLILESASTNQTSMYLCASSFRDPSTDTQYFGPGTRLTVL.

This clonotype was seen a few times. The chain is built from TRBV12-2 and TRBJ2-3; the D call TRBD2 from the table was never checked on the DNA. TRBV12-2 counts as a pseudogene. The CDR3 has 19 amino acids. CDR3 loop: CASRLSQLAERTSTDTQYF. In DNA, the CDR3 is TGTGCAAGTCGCTTGTCACAACTAGCGGAGAGAACTAGCACAGATACGCAGTATTTT.

This clonotype was picked up a small number of times. The rearrangement uses TRBV6-2 or TRBV6-3 and TRBJ1-6; TRBD1 matches at 10 bases. Germline-derived CDR1 and CDR2 are MNHEY and SVGEGT. The ends lost 5 bases at V and 7 bases at J; junction bases unmatched: 20. This CDR3 region has 20 residues. The CDR3 DNA follows: TGTGCCAGCAGTAAACATCGGGACAGGGGAGGCCTTAGGGCCAATTCACCCCTCCACTTT. Its protein product is CASSKHRDRGGLRANSPLHF.

This chain joins TRBV5-1 and TRBJ2-1, with D hard to call. CDR1 is SGHRS and CDR2 is YFSETQ in the germline V gene. This CDR3 contains 15 residues. With 0 bases removed from V and 4 bases from J, the gap between germline ends came to 11 bases. The CDR3 bases are TGCGCCAGCAGCTTGGACCCCAAACCATACAATGAGCAGTTCTTC. Encoded protein: CASSLDPKPYNEQFF.

This clonotype has more than one count but fewer than ten. This rearrangement joins TRBV4-2 to TRBJ2-7, with 7 nucleotides matching TRBD2. The CDR3 sequence is 16 residues long. CDR1 is LGHNA and CDR2 is YNFKEQ in the germline V gene. V was pared by 1 base and J by 3 bases, with 9 bases of the junction left unmatched. In nucleotides, the CDR3 is TGTGCCAGCAGCCAAGTATCGAAGCGGGGCGACTACGAGCAGTACTTC. Amino acids: CASSQVSKRGDYEQYF.

The genes are TRBV11-1 and TRBJ2-1, with 7 bases matching TRBD2. V lost 8 bases and J lost 5; bases outside the gene matches: 9. The CDR3 is made up of 14 amino acids. Germline CDR1 and CDR2: SGHAT and FQDESV (reference sequence). CDR3 bases: TGTGCCAGCTCGCGGGGGAGAGGGGACAATGAGCAGTTCTTC. This encodes CASSRGRGDNEQFF.

In this sample, this clonotype turned up many times. The CDR3 is CASSPGGRGEEQFF. In DNA form, the CDR3 reads TGTGCCAGCAGCCCCGGGGGGCGCGGGGAAGAGCAGTTCTTC. The chain employs TRBV9 and TRBJ2-1; perhaps TRBD2 as D (7 bases). Germline CDR1 reads SGDLS; CDR2 reads YYNGEE. This CDR3 is built from 14 residues. The V gene lost 4 bases and the J gene lost 10 bases, with 18 bases spanning the gap.

The sample holds a few counts of this clonotype. The chain uses TRBV6-5 and TRBJ1-2; D possibly corresponds to TRBD1 (5 bases). CDR3 length: 13 residues. Germline V gene sequence: CDR1 MNHEY, CDR2 SVGAGI. CDR3 nucleotides: TGTGCTGCGGCCACCCGACAGCCGGATGGCTACACCTTC. Translating gives CAAATRQPDGYTF.

This clonotype came up once. One end of the junction is discordant with germline, which a read error may explain. The J gene is TRBJ2-1, the V gene TRBV7-2; 7 positions agree with TRBD2. Germline CDR1 SGHTA, CDR2 FQGNSA. This CDR3 has 15 amino acids. CDR3 DNA: TGTGCCAGCAGCCAGACTAGCTACTCCGACAATGAGCAGTTCTTC. Its protein is CASSQTSYSDNEQFF.

This clonotype showed up just a few times. The chain couples TRBV6-6 to TRBJ1-1; D not certain. The CDR3 consists of 16 residues. CDR1 and CDR2 from the germline V gene are MNHNY and SVGAGI (reference sequence). The V and J ends lost 7 bases and 7 bases respectively, with 25 bases between them. CDR3 coding DNA: TGTGCCAGCATTGGGCCCTCGCGGAGGACTTTATTTGAAGCTTTCTTT. This codes for CASIGPSRRTLFEAFF.

The J gene is TRBJ2-2, the V gene TRBV4-3, with 8 positions matching TRBD1. This CDR3 is 15 amino acids long. J gave up 7 bases and V 1 base, and 5 bases lay outside the gene matches. Germline CDR1 reads LGHNA; CDR2 reads YSLEER. The CDR3 region is CASSQGTGSNGELFF. The CDR3 DNA reads TGCGCCAGCAGCCAAGGGACAGGGAGTAACGGGGAGCTGTTTTTT.

With regard to this clonotype: Sequence at one end of the junction differs from germline and may be a read error. The rearrangement links TRBV7-9 to TRBJ1-2, with a weak D call TRBD1 (6 bases). Germline loops: CDR1 SEHNR, CDR2 FQNEAQ (reference sequence). The CDR3 has 15 residues. The CDR3 spells CVSSSPWTELSDYTF. CDR3 in DNA: TGTGTCAGCAGCTCCCCTTGGACAGAACTTTCCGACTACACCTTC.

This chain uses TRBV7-2 with TRBJ2-2; TRBD2 is a possible D gene (6 bases). Trimming left V 5 bases short and J 4 bases short, with 14 bases between. Germline loops: CDR1 SGHTA, CDR2 FQGNSA. CDR3 size: 15 residues. CDR3 DNA: TGTGCCAGCAGCATTACGCGGGGCGGCACCGGGGAGCTGTTTTTT. Translated: CASSITRGGTGELFF.

This chain connects TRBV3-1 to TRBJ2-5; D may be TRBD2 (6 bases). The length of the CDR3 is 15 residues. Germline V gene data show CDR1 as LGHDT and CDR2 as YNNKEL (reference sequence). V lost 1 base and J 3 bases, leaving 12 bases between the germline ends. Written as DNA, the CDR3 is TGTGCCAGCAGCCAAGGATGGCGGGGAGAAGAGACCCAGTACTTC. Amino acids: CASSQGWRGEETQYF.